This TCR beta chain was observed in a study of OX40 agonist ivuxolimab in advanced cancers. Looking at the study overall: Prior anti-PD-1, anti-PD-L1 or anti-CTLA-4 therapy was allowed; around 40% had some. Partial responses occurred in three patients (one hepatocellular carcinoma, two cutaneous melanoma).

Trimming stripped 4 bases from V and 5 bases from J, with 11 bases between. Germline V gene lookup returns CDR1 SGHTA and CDR2 FQGTGA. The CDR3 is 13 amino acids. Blood sampling took place at baseline, cycle 4 day 1, and cycle 7 day 1. Produced via immunoSEQ multiplex PCR; TCRdb's table is partial and in-frame only. The table shows 50,000 to 75,000 clones, with 92% occurring only once. The J gene is TRBJ2-5, the V gene TRBV7-3; D unclear. This receptor was obtained from an adult with an advanced solid tumor such as melanoma, head and neck, liver or kidney cancer. The sequencing here drew on CD4+ or CD8+ T cells sorted from blood, taken in a trial of the OX40 agonist ivuxolimab. CDR3 DNA: TGTGCCAGCAGCTCTTCAGGTGGGGAGACCCAGTACTTC. This translates into CASSSSGGETQYF.